One sample yielded the 8 T cell receptor beta chains listed below, sequenced in a study of blood T cell repertoires in COVID-19. Method: immunoSEQ multiplex PCR; TCRdb's copy keeps in-frame clones and lacks some. The sample yields just under 95,000 clones, 80% seen once. The sequenced material came from peripheral blood. The source of these receptors is a human donor in a cohort sampled during active COVID-19.

This clone was detected only once. The chain carries TRBV9 and TRBJ1-3; D perhaps matches TRBD1 (6 bases). The CDR3 has 16 residues. The V and J ends lost 3 bases and 1 base respectively, with 14 bases between them. The germline V gene has CDR1 SGDLS and CDR2 YYNGEE. CDR3 DNA: TGTGCCAGCAGCGCGAGAACCCAGGGGTCTGGAAACACCATATATTTT. It specifies CASSARTQGSGNTIYF.

This clone occurred a few times. This chain uses TRBV3-1 (or the pseudogene TRBV3-2) with TRBJ1-1; no firm D call. Germline lookup yields CDR1 LGHDT and CDR2 YNNKEL (reference sequence). This CDR3 spans 14 amino acids. Trimming removed 1 base from V and 1 base from J, with 7 bases in between. The CDR3: CASSQGLSNTEAFF. The CDR3, as DNA: TGTGCCAGCAGCCAAGGGCTCTCGAACACTGAAGCTTTCTTT.

The J gene is TRBJ1-5, the V gene TRBV19; possible D gene TRBD1, 5 bases. V was shortened by 3 bases and J by 2 bases, with 11 bases between the two germline ends. Germline CDR1 and CDR2: LNHDA and SQIVND (reference sequence). The CDR3 extends over 15 amino acids. CDR3 DNA: TGTGCCAGTAGTATGTGGGGCAGGGGCAATCAGCCCCAGCATTTT. This sequence encodes CASSMWGRGNQPQHF.

V is TRBV6-5 and J is TRBJ1-2; no firm D call. The CDR3 has 14 amino acids. Germline CDR1 and CDR2: MNHEY and SVGAGI. With 9 bases removed from V and 7 bases from J, the gap between germline ends came to 21 bases. CDR3 in amino acids: CASLDEGAVRGYTF. CDR3 bases: TGTGCCAGTCTTGATGAGGGTGCTGTACGTGGCTACACCTTC.

The chain employs TRBV6-5 and TRBJ1-1; TRBD1 might be the D (6 bases). Trimming cost V 7 bases and J 4 bases, with 13 bases left between them. CDR1 is MNHEY, CDR2 SVGAGI, per germline. The length of the CDR3 is 13 residues. CDR3 in DNA: TGTGCCAGCAACCAGGGGCGGAGCACTGAAGCTTTCTTT. It is translated as CASNQGRSTEAFF.

The V and J genes are TRBV20-1 and TRBJ1-2; 7 positions agree with TRBD1. The CDR3 covers 11 residues. V shed 3 bases and J 8 bases; nucleotides not matched to a gene: 3. CDR1 is DFQATT, CDR2 SNEGSKA, per germline (reference sequence). The CDR3 sequence: CSARQGDGYTF. The DNA for the CDR3 is TGCAGTGCTAGGCAGGGGGACGGCTACACCTTC.

The chain is built from TRBV24-1 and TRBJ1-2, with D maybe TRBD1 (6 bases). The CDR3 runs 17 residues. V was trimmed by 3 bases and J by 7 bases, leaving 23 bases between them. CDR1 is KGHDR, CDR2 SFDVKD, per germline. This CDR3 reads CATSDESMGRGKGGYTF. The DNA of the CDR3 is TGTGCCACCAGTGATGAATCGATGGGCAGGGGCAAGGGTGGCTACACCTTC.

The CDR3 DNA reads as TGTGCCAGCAGTTCCTCCTGGGAGGATGGCTACACCTTC. Translated: CASSSSWEDGYTF. The chain employs TRBV12-3 or TRBV12-4 and TRBJ1-2; D gene unclear. V was pared by 4 bases and J by 6 bases, with 12 bases between. The CDR3 is made up of 13 amino acids.